This T cell receptor (beta chain) was recorded in a study of cytomegalovirus exposure and HLA in healthy donors. V shed 4 bases and J shed 1 base, with 11 bases lying between them. CDR3 length: 14 residues. Germline assignment: CDR1 SGHRS and CDR2 YFSETQ. It was with 60 Vbeta and 13 Jbeta primers that the PCR ran. Profiled with immunoSEQ multiplex PCR; TCRdb holds only in-frame clones, not every one. The sample contains about 130,000 clones, about 76% of which appear only once. The receptor comes from a woman in her forties in good health and CMV-seronegative. The chain is built from TRBV5-1 and TRBJ1-1; weak D call: TRBD1 (5 bases). The sequencing sample was made of PBMCs. The CDR3 reads CASSITTGNTEAFF. CDR3 DNA sequence: TGCGCCAGCAGCATAACAACAGGGAACACTGAAGCTTTCTTT.